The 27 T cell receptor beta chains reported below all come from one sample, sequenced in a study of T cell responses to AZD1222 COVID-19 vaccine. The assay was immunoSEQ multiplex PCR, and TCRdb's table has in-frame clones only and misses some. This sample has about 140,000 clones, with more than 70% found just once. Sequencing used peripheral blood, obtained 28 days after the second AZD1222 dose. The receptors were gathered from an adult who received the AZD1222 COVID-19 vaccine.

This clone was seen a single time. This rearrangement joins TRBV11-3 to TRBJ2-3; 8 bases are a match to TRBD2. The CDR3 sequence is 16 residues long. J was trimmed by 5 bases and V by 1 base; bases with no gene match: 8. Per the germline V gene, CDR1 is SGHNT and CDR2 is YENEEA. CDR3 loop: CASSLAPGRAGDTQYF. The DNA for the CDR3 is TGTGCCAGCAGCTTAGCCCCCGGGAGGGCCGGAGATACGCAGTATTTT. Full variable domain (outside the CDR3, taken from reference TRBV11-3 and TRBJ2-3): EAGVVQSPRYKIIEKKQPVAFWCNPISGHNTLYWYLQNLGQGPELLIRYENEEAVDDSQLPKDRFSAERLKGVDSTLKIQPAELGDSAVYLCASSLAPGRAGDTQYFGPGTRLTVL.

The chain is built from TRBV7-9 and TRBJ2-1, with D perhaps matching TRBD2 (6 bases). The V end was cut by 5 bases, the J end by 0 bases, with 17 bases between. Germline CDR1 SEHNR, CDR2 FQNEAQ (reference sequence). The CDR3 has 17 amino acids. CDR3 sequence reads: CASSGGTATHSYNEQFF. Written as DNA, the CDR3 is TGTGCCAGCAGCGGAGGGACGGCGACACACTCCTACAATGAGCAGTTCTTC.

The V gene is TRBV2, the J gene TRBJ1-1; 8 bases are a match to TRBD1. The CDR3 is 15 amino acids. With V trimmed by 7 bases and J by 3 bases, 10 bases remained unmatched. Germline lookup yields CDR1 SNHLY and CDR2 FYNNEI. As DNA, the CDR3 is TGTGCCAGCAATAAAGAACAGGGGGGCGACACTGAAGCTTTCTTT. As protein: CASNKEQGGDTEAFF.

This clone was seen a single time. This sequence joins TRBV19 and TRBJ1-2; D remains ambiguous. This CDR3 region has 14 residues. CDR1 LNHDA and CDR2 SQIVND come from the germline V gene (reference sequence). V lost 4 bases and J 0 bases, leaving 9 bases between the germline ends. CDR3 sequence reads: CASSRHPTNYGYTF. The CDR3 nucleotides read TGTGCCAGTAGTAGGCACCCTACTAACTATGGCTACACCTTC.

This CDR3 is CATSRDRRDANLNTEAFF. The CDR3 coding sequence is TGTGCCACCAGCAGAGATCGGCGGGACGCGAATCTGAACACTGAAGCTTTCTTT. The chain links TRBV15 to TRBJ1-1; weak D call: TRBD1 (5 bases). Germline CDR1 is LNHNV and CDR2 is YYDKDF (reference sequence). The CDR3 contains 18 residues. V dropped 0 bases and J dropped 0 bases, with 17 bases sitting between them.

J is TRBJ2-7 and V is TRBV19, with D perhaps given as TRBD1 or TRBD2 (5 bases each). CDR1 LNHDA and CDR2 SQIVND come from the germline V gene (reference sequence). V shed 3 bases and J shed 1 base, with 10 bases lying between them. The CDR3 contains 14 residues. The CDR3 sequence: CASSILGGSYEQYF. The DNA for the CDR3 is TGTGCCAGTAGTATTCTTGGGGGATCCTACGAGCAGTACTTC.

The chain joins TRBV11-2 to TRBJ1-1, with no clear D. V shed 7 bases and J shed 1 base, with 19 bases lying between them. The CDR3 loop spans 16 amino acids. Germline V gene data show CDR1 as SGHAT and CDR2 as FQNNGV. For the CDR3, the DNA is TGTGCCAGCACTCGCCGGTGGGATGGAGGGAACACTGAAGCTTTCTTT. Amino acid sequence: CASTRRWDGGNTEAFF.

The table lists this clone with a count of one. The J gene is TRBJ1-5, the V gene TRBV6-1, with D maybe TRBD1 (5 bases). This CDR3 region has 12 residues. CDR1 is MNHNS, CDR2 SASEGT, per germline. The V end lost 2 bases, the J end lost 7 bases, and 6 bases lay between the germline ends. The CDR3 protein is CASSERGQPQHF. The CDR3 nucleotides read TGTGCCAGCAGTGAACGGGGGCAGCCCCAGCATTTT.

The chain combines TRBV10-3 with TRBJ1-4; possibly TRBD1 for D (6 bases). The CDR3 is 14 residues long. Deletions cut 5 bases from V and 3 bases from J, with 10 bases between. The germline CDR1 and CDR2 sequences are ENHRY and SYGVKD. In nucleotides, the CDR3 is TGTGCCATCAGTACAGGGACGGCTAATGAAAAACTGTTTTTT. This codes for CAISTGTANEKLFF.

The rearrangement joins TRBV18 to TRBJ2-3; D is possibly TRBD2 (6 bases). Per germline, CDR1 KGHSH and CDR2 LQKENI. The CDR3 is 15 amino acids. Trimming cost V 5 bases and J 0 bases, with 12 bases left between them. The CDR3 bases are TGTGCCAGCTCAGGAGGGACTGGGAGCACAGATACGCAGTATTTT. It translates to CASSGGTGSTDTQYF.

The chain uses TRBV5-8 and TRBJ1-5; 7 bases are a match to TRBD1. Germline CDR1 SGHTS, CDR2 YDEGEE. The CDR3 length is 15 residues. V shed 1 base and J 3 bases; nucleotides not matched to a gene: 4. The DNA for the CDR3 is TGTGCCAGCAGCTTGTTGGGACAGTCCAATCAGCCCCAGCATTTT. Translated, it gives CASSLLGQSNQPQHF.

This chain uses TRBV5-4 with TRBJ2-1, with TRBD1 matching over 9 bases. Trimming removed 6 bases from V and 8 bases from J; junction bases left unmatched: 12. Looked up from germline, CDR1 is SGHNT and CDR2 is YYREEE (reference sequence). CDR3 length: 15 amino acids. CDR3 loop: CASNSGDRARHEQFF. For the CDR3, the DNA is TGTGCCAGCAACTCAGGGGACAGGGCACGTCATGAGCAGTTCTTC.

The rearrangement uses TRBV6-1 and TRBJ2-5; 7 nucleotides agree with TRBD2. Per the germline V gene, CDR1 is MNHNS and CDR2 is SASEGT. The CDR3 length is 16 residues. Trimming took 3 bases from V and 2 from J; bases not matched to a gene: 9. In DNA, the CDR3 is TGTGCCAGCAGTGATCCATCTAGCGGTATGCAAGAGACCCAGTACTTC. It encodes CASSDPSSGMQETQYF.

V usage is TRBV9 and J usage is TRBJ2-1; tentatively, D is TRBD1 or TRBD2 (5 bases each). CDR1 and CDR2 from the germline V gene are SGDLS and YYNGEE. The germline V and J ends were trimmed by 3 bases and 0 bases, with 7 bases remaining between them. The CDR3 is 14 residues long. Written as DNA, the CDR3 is TGTGCCAGCAGCGCAGGGAGCTCCTACAATGAGCAGTTCTTC. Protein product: CASSAGSSYNEQFF.

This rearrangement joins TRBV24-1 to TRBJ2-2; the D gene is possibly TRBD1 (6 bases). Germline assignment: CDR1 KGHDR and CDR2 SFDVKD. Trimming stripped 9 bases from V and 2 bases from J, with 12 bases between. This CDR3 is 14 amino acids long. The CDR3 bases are TGTGCCACCCCCGGGACAAAAAACACCGGGGAGCTGTTTTTT. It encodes CATPGTKNTGELFF.

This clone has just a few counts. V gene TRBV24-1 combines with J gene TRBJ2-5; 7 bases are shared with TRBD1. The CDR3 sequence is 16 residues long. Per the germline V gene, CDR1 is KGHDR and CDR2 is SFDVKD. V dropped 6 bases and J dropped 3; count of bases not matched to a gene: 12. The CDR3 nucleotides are TGTGCCACCAGTTTAAGAATGGGGGACAGCAAAGAGACCCAGTACTTC. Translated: CATSLRMGDSKETQYF.

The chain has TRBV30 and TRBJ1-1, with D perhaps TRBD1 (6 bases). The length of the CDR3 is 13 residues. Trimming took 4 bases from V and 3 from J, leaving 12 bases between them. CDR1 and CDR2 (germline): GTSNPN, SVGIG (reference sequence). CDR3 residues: CAWIVQGDTEAFF. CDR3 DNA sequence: TGTGCCTGGATTGTACAGGGCGACACTGAAGCTTTCTTT.

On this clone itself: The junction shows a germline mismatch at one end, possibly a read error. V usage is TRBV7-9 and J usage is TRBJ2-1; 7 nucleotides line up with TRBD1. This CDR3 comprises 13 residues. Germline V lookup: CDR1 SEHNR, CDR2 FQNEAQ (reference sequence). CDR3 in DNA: TGTGCCAGCAGCCACCTGGACAGGTTTGAGCAATTCTTC. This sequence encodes CASSHLDRFEQFF.

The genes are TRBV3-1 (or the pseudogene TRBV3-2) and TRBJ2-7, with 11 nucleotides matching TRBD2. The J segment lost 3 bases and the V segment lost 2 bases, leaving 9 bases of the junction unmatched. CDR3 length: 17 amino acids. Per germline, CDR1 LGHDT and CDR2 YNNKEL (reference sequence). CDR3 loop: CASSQSGLAVMNYEQYF. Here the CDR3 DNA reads TGTGCCAGCAGCCAATCGGGACTAGCGGTTATGAACTACGAGCAGTACTTC.

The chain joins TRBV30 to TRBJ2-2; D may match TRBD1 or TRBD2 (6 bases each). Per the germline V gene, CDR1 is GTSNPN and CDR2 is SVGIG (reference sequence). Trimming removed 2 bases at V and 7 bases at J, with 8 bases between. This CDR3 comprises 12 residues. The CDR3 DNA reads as TGTGCCTGGAGTAAGGGGGGCGGGGAGCTGTTTTTT. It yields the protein CAWSKGGGELFF.

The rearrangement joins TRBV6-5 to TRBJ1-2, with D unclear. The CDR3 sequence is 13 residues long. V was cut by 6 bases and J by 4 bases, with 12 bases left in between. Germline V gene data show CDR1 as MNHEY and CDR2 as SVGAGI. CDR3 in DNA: TGTGCCAGCAGGAGGGATGGTCTCTATGGCTACACCTTC. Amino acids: CASRRDGLYGYTF.

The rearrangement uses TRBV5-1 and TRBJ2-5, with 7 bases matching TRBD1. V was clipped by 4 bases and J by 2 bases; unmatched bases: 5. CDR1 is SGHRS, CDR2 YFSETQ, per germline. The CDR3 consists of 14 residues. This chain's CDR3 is CASSDGTAQETQYF. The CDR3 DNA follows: TGCGCCAGCAGCGACGGGACAGCTCAAGAGACCCAGTACTTC.

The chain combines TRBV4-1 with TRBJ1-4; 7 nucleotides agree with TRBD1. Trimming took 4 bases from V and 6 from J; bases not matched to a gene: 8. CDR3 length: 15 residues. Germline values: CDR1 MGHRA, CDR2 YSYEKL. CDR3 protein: CASSPIQGKYEKLFF. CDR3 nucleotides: TGCGCCAGCAGCCCCATACAGGGGAAGTATGAAAAACTGTTTTTT.

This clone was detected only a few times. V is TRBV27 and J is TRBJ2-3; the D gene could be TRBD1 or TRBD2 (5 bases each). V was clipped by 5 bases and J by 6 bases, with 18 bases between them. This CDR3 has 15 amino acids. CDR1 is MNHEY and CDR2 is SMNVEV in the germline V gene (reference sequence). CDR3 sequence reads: CASSPREPVKDTQYF. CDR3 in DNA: TGTGCCAGCAGTCCCAGGGAGCCCGTTAAGGATACGCAGTATTTT.

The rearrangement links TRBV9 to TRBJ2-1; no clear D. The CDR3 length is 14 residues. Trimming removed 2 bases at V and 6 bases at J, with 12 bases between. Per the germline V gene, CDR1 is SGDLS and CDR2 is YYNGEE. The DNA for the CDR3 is TGTGCCAGCAGCGTGAGCCCCGATACCAATGAGCAGTTCTTC. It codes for CASSVSPDTNEQFF.

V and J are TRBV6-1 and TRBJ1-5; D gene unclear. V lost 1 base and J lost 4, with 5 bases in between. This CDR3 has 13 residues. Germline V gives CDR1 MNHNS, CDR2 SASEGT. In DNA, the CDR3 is TGTGCCAGCAGTGAAGTCCGGAATCAGCCCCAGCATTTT. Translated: CASSEVRNQPQHF.

The CDR3: CASSLKGNGYTF. CDR3 nucleotide sequence: TGTGCCAGCAGCTTAAAGGGTAATGGCTACACCTTC. V is TRBV5-4 and J is TRBJ1-2, with D unclear. V was cut by 2 bases and J by 6 bases, with 8 bases left in between. The CDR3 runs to 12 residues. The germline V gene encodes CDR1 SGHNT and CDR2 YYREEE (reference sequence).